Listed below are T cell receptor beta chains from one sample, sequenced in a study of long-term antiretroviral therapy in people with HIV. Sequencing used immunoSEQ multiplex PCR; TCRdb keeps in-frame clones, though not all of them. The data show about 20,000 clones, roughly 85% seen once. Sample: unsorted PBMCs, taken around 2.4 years after starting antiretroviral therapy. These receptor sequences come from a man aged 40-49 years with HIV. CDR3s include the opening cysteine and the closing phenylalanine or tryptophan. Fields, in order: V gene, clone size, D gene, J gene, CDR3 DNA, CDR3 protein. The D gene is left open where the match is weak. The size entry is marked missing in some rows and otherwise reads once, few, many or a size class.

V gene: TRBV2; clone size: few; D gene: NA; J gene: TRBJ1-5; CDR3 DNA: TGTGCCAGCAGGGGGACACAGGGAGGAGATCAGCCCCAGCATTTT; CDR3 protein: CASRGTQGGDQPQHF
V gene: TRBV7-2; clone size: NA; D gene: TRBD1; J gene: TRBJ2-2; CDR3 DNA: TGTGCCAGCAGCTTAGGGACAGGGAACACCGGGGAGCTGTTTTTT; CDR3 protein: CASSLGTGNTGELFF
V gene: TRBV28; clone size: NA; D gene: NA; J gene: TRBJ2-1; CDR3 DNA: TGTGCCAGCAGTTACGAACTTCCGGGGTCCTACAATGAGCAGTTCTTC; CDR3 protein: CASSYELPGSYNEQFF
V gene: TRBV15; clone size: NA; D gene: TRBD1; J gene: TRBJ2-7; CDR3 DNA: TGTGCCACCAGCAGAGATCTCCTGGAAACGGGACAGGCTTACGAGCAGTACTTC; CDR3 protein: CATSRDLLETGQAYEQYF
V gene: TRBV28; clone size: NA; D gene: TRBD1; J gene: TRBJ2-7; CDR3 DNA: TGTGCCAGGCCGACTCGGGACAGGTCCTCCTACGAGCAGTACTTC; CDR3 protein: CARPTRDRSSYEQYF
V gene: TRBV18; clone size: NA; D gene: NA; J gene: TRBJ1-1; CDR3 DNA: TGTGCCAGCTCACCCGACAGTATGAACACTGAAGCTTTCTTT; CDR3 protein: CASSPDSMNTEAFF
V gene: TRBV19; clone size: few; D gene: NA; J gene: TRBJ2-7; CDR3 DNA: TGTGCCAGTAACGGGGGCGGGTACGAGCAGTACTTC; CDR3 protein: CASNGGGYEQYF
V gene: TRBV4-1; clone size: NA; D gene: TRBD1; J gene: TRBJ2-7; CDR3 DNA: TGCGCCAGCAGCCAAGACGCAGGGACAGGGGGGCAGATCGAGCAGTACTTC; CDR3 protein: CASSQDAGTGGQIEQYF
V gene: TRBV5-4; clone size: NA; D gene: NA; J gene: TRBJ2-1; CDR3 DNA: TGTGCCAGCAGCTTACCGGGCCTCTCCTACAATGAGCAGTTCTTC; CDR3 protein: CASSLPGLSYNEQFF
V gene: TRBV7-2; clone size: few; D gene: NA; J gene: TRBJ2-1; CDR3 DNA: TGTGCCAGCCCTTTGGCCGGAGGCAATGAGCAGTTCTTC; CDR3 protein: CASPLAGGNEQFF
V gene: TRBV7-2; clone size: NA; D gene: NA; J gene: TRBJ1-2; CDR3 DNA: TGTGCCAGCAGCTTAGCCTCCCAGGGTCATGGCTACACCTTC; CDR3 protein: CASSLASQGHGYTF
V gene: TRBV5-1; clone size: NA; D gene: TRBD2; J gene: TRBJ2-7; CDR3 DNA: TGCGCCAGCAGCTTGGATAGCGGGGGATCTTCCTACGAGCAGTACTTC; CDR3 protein: CASSLDSGGSSYEQYF
V gene: TRBV2; clone size: NA; D gene: TRBD1; J gene: TRBJ2-7; CDR3 DNA: TGTGCCAGTAGAAATGGCCAGGGGGCGCGGGAGCAGTACTTC; CDR3 protein: CASRNGQGAREQYF
V gene: TRBV4-2; clone size: NA; D gene: NA; J gene: TRBJ1-6; CDR3 DNA: TGTGCCAGCAGCCAAGTCCCCGCGACAGGACATAATTCACCCCTCCACTTT; CDR3 protein: CASSQVPATGHNSPLHF
V gene: TRBV7-9; clone size: few; D gene: NA; J gene: TRBJ1-3; CDR3 DNA: TGTGCCAGCAGCCTAACGAGGGGTGCGGACACCATATATTTT; CDR3 protein: CASSLTRGADTIYF